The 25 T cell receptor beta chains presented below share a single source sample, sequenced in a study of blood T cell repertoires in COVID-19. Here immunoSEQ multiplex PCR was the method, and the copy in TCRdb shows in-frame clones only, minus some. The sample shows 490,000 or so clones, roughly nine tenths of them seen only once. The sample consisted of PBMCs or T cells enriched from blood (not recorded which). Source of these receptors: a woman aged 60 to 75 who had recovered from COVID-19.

The CDR3 reads CAWSNPHRGDYGYTF. CDR3 sequence (DNA): TGTGCCTGGAGCAACCCTCACAGGGGTGACTATGGCTACACCTTC. The chain has TRBV30 and TRBJ1-2; 7 positions agree with TRBD1. V trimming: 3 bases; J trimming: 3 bases; junction bases outside the gene matches: 10. The CDR3 spans 15 residues. CDR1 and CDR2 from the germline V gene are GTSNPN and SVGIG (reference sequence). The full variable domain, completed using reference TRBV30 and TRBJ1-2, is SQTIHQWPATLVQPVGSPLSLECTVEGTSNPNLYWYRQAAGRGLQLLFYSVGIGQISSEVPQNLSASRPQDRQFILSSKKLLLSDSGFYLCAWSNPHRGDYGYTFGSGTRLTVV.

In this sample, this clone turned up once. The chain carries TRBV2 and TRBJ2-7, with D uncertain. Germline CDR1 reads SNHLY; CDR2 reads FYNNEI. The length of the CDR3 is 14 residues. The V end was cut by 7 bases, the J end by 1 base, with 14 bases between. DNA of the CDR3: TGTGCCAGCACCGCGAGACACCCATCCTACGAGCAGTACGTC. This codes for CASTARHPSYEQYV.

The CDR3: CASGIAGGQNEQYF. The DNA for the CDR3 is TGTGCCAGCGGGATAGCGGGGGGGCAAAACGAGCAGTACTTC. The chain is built from TRBV5-4 and TRBJ2-7; 11 bases map to TRBD2. The V segment lost 7 bases and the J segment 5 bases; nucleotides outside the gene matches: 8. The CDR3 sequence is 14 residues long. Germline V gene data show CDR1 as SGHNT and CDR2 as YYREEE (reference sequence).

CDR3 loop: CASSEVLGTGGNYGYTF. The CDR3 region has the DNA TGTGCCAGCAGTGAGGTGCTCGGGACAGGGGGCAACTATGGCTACACCTTC. The gene calls are TRBV6-1 and TRBJ1-2; TRBD1 agrees at 12 bases. This CDR3 spans 17 amino acids. Losses at the gene ends were 3 bases for V and 2 bases for J; bases not matched to a gene: 7. Germline-derived CDR1 and CDR2 are MNHNS and SASEGT.

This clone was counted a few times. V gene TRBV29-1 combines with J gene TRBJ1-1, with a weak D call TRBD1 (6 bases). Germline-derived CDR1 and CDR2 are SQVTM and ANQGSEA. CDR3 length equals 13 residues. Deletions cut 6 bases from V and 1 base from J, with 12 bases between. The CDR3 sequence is CSVTGGGNTEAFF. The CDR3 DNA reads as TGCAGCGTGACAGGTGGGGGGAACACTGAAGCTTTCTTT.

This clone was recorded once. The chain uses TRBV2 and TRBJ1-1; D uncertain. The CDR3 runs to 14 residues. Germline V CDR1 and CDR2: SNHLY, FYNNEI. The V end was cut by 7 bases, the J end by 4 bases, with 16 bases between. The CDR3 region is CASTGFLSSTEAFF. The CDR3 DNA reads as TGTGCCAGCACCGGTTTTTTGAGCTCCACTGAAGCTTTCTTT.

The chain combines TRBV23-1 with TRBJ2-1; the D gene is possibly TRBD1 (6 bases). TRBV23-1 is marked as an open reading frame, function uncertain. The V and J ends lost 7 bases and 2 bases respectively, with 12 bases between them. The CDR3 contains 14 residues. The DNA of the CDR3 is TGCGCCAGCACAACAGGGAGAGCCTACAATGAGCAGTTCTTC. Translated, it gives CASTTGRAYNEQFF.

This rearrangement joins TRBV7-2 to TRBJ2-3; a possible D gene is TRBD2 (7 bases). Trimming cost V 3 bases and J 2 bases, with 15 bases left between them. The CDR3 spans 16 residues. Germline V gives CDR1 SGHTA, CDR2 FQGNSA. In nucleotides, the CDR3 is TGTGCCAGCAGCTTTAGGGGCGGGGGCACCACAGATACGCAGTATTTT. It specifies CASSFRGGGTTDTQYF.

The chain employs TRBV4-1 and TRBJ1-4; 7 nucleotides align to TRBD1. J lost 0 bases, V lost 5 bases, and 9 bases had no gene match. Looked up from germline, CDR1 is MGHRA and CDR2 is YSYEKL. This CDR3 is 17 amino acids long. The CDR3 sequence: CASSSQGVPATNEKLFF. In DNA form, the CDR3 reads TGCGCCAGCAGCTCGCAGGGGGTTCCTGCAACTAATGAAAAACTGTTTTTT.

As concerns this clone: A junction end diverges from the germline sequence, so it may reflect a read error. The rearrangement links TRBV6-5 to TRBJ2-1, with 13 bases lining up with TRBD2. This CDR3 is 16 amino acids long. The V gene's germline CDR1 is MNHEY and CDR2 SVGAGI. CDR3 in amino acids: CASTYLGTSGENEQFF. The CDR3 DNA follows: TGTGCCAGCACTTACCTTGGGACTAGCGGGGAGAATGAGCAGTTCTTC.

CDR3 sequence reads: CASSHPGQPYGYTF. CDR3 nucleotide sequence: TGTGCCAGCAGCCACCCGGGACAACCCTATGGCTACACCTTC. The genes are TRBV7-9 and TRBJ1-2, with D tentatively TRBD1 (6 bases). Between the trimmed V and J ends, which lost 5 bases and 4 bases, there was a span of 14 bases. The CDR3 covers 14 residues. Germline CDR1 is SEHNR and CDR2 is FQNEAQ (reference sequence).

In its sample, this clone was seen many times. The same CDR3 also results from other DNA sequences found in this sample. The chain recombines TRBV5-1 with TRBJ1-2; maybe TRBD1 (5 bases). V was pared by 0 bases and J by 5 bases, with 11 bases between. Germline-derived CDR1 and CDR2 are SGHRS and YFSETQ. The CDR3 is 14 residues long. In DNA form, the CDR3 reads TGCGCCAGCAGCTTGGAAGGGGTTAGGTATGGCTACACCTTC. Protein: CASSLEGVRYGYTF.

The CDR3 sequence is CASSLRLGLSNTEAFF. In nucleotides, the CDR3 is TGCGCCAGCAGCTTGAGGCTAGGACTCTCGAACACTGAAGCTTTCTTT. The V gene is TRBV5-1, the J gene TRBJ1-1; D gene uncertain. CDR1 SGHRS and CDR2 YFSETQ come from the germline V gene. Trimming took off 1 base at V and 1 base at J, with 14 bases between the two ends. The CDR3 consists of 16 residues.

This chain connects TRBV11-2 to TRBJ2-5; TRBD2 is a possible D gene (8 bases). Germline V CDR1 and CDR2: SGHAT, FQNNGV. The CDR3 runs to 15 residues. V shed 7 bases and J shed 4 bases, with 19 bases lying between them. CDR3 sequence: CASTRGRGDIETQYF. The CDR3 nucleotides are TGTGCCAGCACAAGGGGGCGGGGGGACATAGAGACCCAGTACTTC.

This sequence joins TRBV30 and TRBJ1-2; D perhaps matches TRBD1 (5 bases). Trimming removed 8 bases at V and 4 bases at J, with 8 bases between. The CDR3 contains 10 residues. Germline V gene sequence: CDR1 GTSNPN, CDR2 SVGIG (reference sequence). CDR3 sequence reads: CAGGGYGYTF. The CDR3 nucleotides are TGTGCCGGGGGGGGCTATGGCTACACCTTC. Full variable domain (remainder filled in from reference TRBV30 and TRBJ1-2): SQTIHQWPATLVQPVGSPLSLECTVEGTSNPNLYWYRQAAGRGLQLLFYSVGIGQISSEVPQNLSASRPQDRQFILSSKKLLLSDSGFYLCAGGGYGYTFGSGTRLTVV.

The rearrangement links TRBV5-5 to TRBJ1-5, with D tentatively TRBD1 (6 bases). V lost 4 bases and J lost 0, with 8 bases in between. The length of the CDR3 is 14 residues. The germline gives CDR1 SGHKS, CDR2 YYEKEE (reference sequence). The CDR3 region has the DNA TGTGCCAGCAGCCCGGACAGTAGCAATCAGCCCCAGCATTTT. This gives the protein CASSPDSSNQPQHF.

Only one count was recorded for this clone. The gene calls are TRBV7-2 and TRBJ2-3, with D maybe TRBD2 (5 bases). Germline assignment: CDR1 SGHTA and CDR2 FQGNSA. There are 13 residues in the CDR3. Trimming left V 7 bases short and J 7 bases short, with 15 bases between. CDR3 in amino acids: CASTQPGSHTQYF. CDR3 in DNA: TGTGCCAGCACCCAACCGGGGTCACATACGCAGTATTTT. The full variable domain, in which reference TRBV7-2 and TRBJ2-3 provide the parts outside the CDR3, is GAGVSQSPSNKVTEKGKDVELRCDPISGHTALYWYRQSLGQGLEFLIYFQGNSAPDKSGLPSDRFSAERTGGSVSTLTIQRTQQEDSAVYLCASTQPGSHTQYFGPGTRLTVL.

This chain's CDR3 is CASSPKMSGNYGYTF. The CDR3 region has the DNA TGTGCCAGCAGTCCCAAAATGTCGGGTAACTATGGCTACACCTTC. The chain recombines TRBV2 with TRBJ1-2; D call uncertain. With 5 bases removed from V and 1 base from J, the gap between germline ends came to 14 bases. The CDR3 totals 15 residues. CDR1 is SNHLY and CDR2 is FYNNEI in the germline V gene.

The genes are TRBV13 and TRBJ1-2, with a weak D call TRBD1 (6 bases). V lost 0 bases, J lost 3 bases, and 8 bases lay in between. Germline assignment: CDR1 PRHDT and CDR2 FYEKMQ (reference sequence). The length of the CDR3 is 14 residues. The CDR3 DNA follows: TGTGCCAGCAGCTTAGGGTGGACAGACTATGGCTACACCTTC. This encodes CASSLGWTDYGYTF.

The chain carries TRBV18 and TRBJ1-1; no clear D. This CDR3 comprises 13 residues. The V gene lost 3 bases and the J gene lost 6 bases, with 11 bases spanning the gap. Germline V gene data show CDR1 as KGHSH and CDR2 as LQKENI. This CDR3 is CASSPSRQAEAFF. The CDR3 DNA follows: TGTGCCAGCTCACCTTCCAGGCAGGCTGAAGCTTTCTTT.

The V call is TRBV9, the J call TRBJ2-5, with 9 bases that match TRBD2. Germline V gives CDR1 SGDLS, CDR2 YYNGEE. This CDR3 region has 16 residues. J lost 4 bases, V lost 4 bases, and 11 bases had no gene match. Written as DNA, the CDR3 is TGTGCCAGCAGCCCAGGGGCGGGGGGGCTTGGAGAGACCCAGTACTTC. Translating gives CASSPGAGGLGETQYF.

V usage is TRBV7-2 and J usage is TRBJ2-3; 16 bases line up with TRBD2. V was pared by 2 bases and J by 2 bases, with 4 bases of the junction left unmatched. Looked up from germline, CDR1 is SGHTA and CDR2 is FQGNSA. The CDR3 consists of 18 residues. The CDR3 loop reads CASSLRGLAGGNTDTQYF. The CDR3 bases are TGTGCCAGCAGCTTACGGGGACTAGCGGGGGGGAACACAGATACGCAGTATTTT.

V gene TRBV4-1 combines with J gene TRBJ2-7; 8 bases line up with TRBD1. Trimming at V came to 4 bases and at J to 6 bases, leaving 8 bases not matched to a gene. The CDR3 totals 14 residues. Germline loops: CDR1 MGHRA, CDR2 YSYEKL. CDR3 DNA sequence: TGCGCCAGCAGCCCACTAGACAGGGGTGGCGAGCAGTACTTC. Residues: CASSPLDRGGEQYF.

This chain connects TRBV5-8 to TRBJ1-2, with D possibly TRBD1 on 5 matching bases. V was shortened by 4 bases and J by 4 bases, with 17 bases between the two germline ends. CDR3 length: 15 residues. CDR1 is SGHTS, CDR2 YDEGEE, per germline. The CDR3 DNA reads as TGTGCCAGCAGCACCCCCCGGGGGGGGAGCTATGGCTACACCTTC. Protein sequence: CASSTPRGGSYGYTF.

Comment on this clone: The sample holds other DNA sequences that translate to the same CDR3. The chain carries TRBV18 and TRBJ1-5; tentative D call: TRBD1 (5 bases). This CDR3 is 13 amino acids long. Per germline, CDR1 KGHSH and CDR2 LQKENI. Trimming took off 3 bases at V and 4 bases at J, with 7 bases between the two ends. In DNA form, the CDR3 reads TGTGCCAGCTCACCGGGGGGGAATCAGCCCCAGCATTTT. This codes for CASSPGGNQPQHF.